This T cell receptor beta chain was recovered during a study of T cells expressing NK-cell markers. Across the study: From sorted CD3+CD56+NKG2C+, CD3+CD56+NKG2C- and CD3+CD56-NKG2C+ T cells came the TCR beta repertoires. Study-wide results and caveats: Whether expanded NKG2C+ T cell clones were HCMV-specific remained unclear. These same clonotypes (in several donors) also led the CD3+CD56-NKG2C+ fraction.

TCRdb re-called the 5' RACE reads; every CDR3 protein appears as one record, without DNA. There are some 300,000 distinct CDR3 sequences in the sample, with around 0.37% held by the top ten. This CDR3 region has 14 residues. From germline, CDR1 is MNHNS and CDR2 SASEGT. As to this clonotype: Antigen unknown.

This receptor was identified in a man younger than 30 in good health. The chain joins TRBV6-1 to TRBJ2-5; TCRdb reports TRBD1, a call that lacks DNA to check it against. Sequencing used blood T cells: a sorted CD56 or NKG2C T cell subset, CD4+ or CD8+ T cells, or bulk PBMC T cells (not recorded which). CDR3 residues: CASSPRANGETQYF.